This T cell receptor (beta chain) is drawn from a study of PD-L1 blockade in urothelial cancer (dated by TCRdb to 2015 to 2018). As for the study more broadly: Every patient began therapy in about 2014 and was given atezolizumab 1,200 mg intravenously every 3 weeks. Durable clinical benefit was achieved by nine patients and was not achieved by 20 patients. Some 30 patients had pretreatment blood TCR-seq, roughly 24 had at least one posttreatment blood collection, and roughly 24 had tumor TCR-seq. Durable clinical benefit was defined as a progression-free survival longer than 6 months, and TCR features were additionally tested against progression-free survival and overall survival. Patients had an ECOG performance status of 0 or 1 and had received between 0 and 3 prior chemotherapy regimens. Blood samples gave median yields of roughly 150,000 T cells and around 88,000 unique TCRs, along with a median clonality of 0.080. The study was an exploratory multi-omic analysis of somatic, immune and clinical correlates of response to PD-L1 blockade with atezolizumab in urothelial cancer. TCR sequencing covered pretreatment tumor samples and matched, serially collected peripheral blood taken before and after atezolizumab treatment. Whole exome sequencing and RNA sequencing of pretreatment tumors were performed alongside TCR sequencing in the same patients. Blood samples were analyzed 3 weeks after the start of treatment (second dose) and 6 weeks after the start of treatment. Twenty-five of 29 patients were males with bladder-origin urothelial cancer, and about two thirds of the roughly 30 reported a prior smoking history. What the authors observed across the whole study: Because of the small sample size (n of about 30) and the many exploratory analyses performed, the results are intended to be regarded as hypothesis-generating. Among patients with durable benefit, tumor-associated TCR clones showed greater expansion in peripheral blood 3 weeks after treatment started (n of about 20, p = 0.022). A pretreatment peripheral blood TCR clonality below the median was linked to improved progression-free and overall survival.

This clone was observed a handful of times. The antigen this receptor binds is unknown. No much larger clone exists at a distance of one base, and base qualities are not known. A total of under 35 patients with locally advanced or metastatic urothelial carcinoma, treated at Memorial Sloan Kettering on a trial protocol, made up the cohort. Peripheral blood mononuclear cells were collected pretreatment and during treatment, with between 1 and 8 total time points per patient. The Qiagen DNeasy Blood extraction kit was used to purify genomic DNA from total PBMCs and tumor samples. PBMCs were collected pretreatment and during treatment, and were isolated and stored as previously described. Synthetic TCR analog templates were spiked into each PCR so that absolute template abundance could be estimated from read counts. The immunoSEQ assay used bias-controlled V and J gene primers to amplify TCRbeta CDR3 regions from genomic DNA. Sequencing of rearranged TCRbeta segments was done at approximately 20X coverage. In the paper's pipeline: Sequencing errors were corrected by clustering, and CDR3s were annotated against IMGT so that V, D and J genes could be assigned. Only productive TCRbeta rearrangements were used in downstream analyses, excluding out-of-frame or stop-codon sequences. Clonality was computed as one minus Shannon entropy normalized by the log of the number of unique productive sequences. Fisher's exact test with Benjamini-Hochberg correction, at a threshold of adjusted p below 0.01, was used to find clones that differed between time points or between blood and tumor. Drawn from immuneACCESS, this table holds only the in-frame rearrangements with V and J called that TCRdb kept. Clones are partly lost; checked studies trace under half to an unresolved V gene and leave the rest unexplained. The DNA was the basis for D and trimming; V, J and clone size are from that table. This sample gives about 42,000 clones in total; about 80% of them show up just once. The ten biggest clones cover 2.5% to 3% of the sample.

The receptor comes from a man between 65 and 80 years old with urothelial cancer. The starting material was PBMCs, obtained around atezolizumab (anti-PD-L1) treatment.

The CDR3 loop reads CASSQTGLNVKSEQFF. The sequence in DNA is TGTGCCAGCAGCCAGACGGGACTTAATGTTAAGAGTGAGCAGTTCTTC. The chain is encoded by TRBV7-8 joined to TRBJ2-1, and perhaps TRBD2 as D gene, on 6 matching bases. The CDR3 contains 16 residues, cysteine and phenylalanine counted. Only the CDR3 part of the read is kept: 48 bases, read in frame from the first base. V and J are truncated by 5 bases and 9 bases respectively, leaving an intervening sequence of 23 bases. As encoded in the germline V gene, CDR1 is SGHVS while CDR2 is FQNEAQ.